This TCR beta chain is drawn from a study of CD8+ T cells in alopecia areata. For the study at large: C3H/HeJ donors with spontaneous alopecia, roughly 6-12 months old, supplied skin grafts to approximately 6-10-week-old female C3H/HeJ mice.

Pooled cutaneous lymph node cells were sorted using CD4, CD8alpha, NKG2D, NKG2ACE and other markers. Sequencing templates came from extracted RNA that was reverse transcribed into cDNA. Measured with immunoSEQ multiplex PCR; TCRdb has only the in-frame clones, and not every one. The sample shows about 270,000 clones, none of them appearing just once. General study results and limits: Relative to normal scalp, lesional scalp, especially alopecia totalis/universalis, showed higher clonality. Sequencing of scalp tissue also captures the resident alphabeta T cells of normal skin. Patients shared TCRs less clearly than mice did, possibly owing to HLA.

The CDR3 totals 16 residues. Germline trimming cut 4 bases from V and 2 bases from J; bases unmatched to any gene: 6. The germline V gene encodes CDR1 NSQYPW and CDR2 LRSPGD (reference sequence). On this clone: Its cognate antigen is unknown. The gene symbols are mouse symbols. Coverage ceases 4 residues before the CDR3 finishes, and the germline J gene fills in the end.

Sequenced input: CD4+ T cells sorted from a lymph node. This chain connects TRBV1 to TRBJ2-2; 8 nucleotides match TRBD2. The TCR originated in a C3H/HeJ mouse with alopecia areata. MHC haplotype of the strain: H2-k. The CDR3 region is CTCSEGLVANTGQLYF. The sequenced part of the CDR3 DNA is TGCACCTGCAGTGAGGGACTGGTTGCCAACACCGGG.